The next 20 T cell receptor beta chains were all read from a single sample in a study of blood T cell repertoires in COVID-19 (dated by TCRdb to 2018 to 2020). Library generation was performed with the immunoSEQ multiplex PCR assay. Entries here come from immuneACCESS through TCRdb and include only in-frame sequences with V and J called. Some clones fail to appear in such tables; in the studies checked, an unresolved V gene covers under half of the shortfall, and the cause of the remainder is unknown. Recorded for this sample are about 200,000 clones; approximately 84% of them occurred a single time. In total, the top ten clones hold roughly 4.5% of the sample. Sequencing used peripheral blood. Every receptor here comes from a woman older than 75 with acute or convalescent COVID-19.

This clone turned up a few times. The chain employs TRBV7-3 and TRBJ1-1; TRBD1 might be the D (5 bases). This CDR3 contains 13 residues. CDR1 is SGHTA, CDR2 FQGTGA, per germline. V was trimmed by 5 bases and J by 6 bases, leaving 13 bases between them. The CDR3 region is CASSAPGESEAFF. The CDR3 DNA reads TGTGCCAGCAGCGCGCCGGGGGAGTCTGAAGCTTTCTTT.

The CDR3 loop reads CASSPFEAAGNTIYF. Here the CDR3 DNA reads TGTGCCAGCTCACCTTTCGAGGCGGCTGGAAACACCATATATTTT. This chain joins TRBV18 and TRBJ1-3; no firm D call. Germline CDR1 is KGHSH and CDR2 is LQKENI. Trimming cost V 3 bases and J 2 bases, with 11 bases left between them. The CDR3 is made up of 15 amino acids.

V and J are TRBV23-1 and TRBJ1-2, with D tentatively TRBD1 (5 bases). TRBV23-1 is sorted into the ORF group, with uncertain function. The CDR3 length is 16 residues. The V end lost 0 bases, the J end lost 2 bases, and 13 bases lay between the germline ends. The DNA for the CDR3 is TGCGCCAGCAGTCAATCCATCCGGGGGTGGAACTATGGCTACACCTTC. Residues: CASSQSIRGWNYGYTF.

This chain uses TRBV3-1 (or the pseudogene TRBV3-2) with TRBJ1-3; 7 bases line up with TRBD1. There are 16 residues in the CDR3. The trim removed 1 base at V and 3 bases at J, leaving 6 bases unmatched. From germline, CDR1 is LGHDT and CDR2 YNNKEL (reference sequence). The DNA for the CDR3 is TGTGCCAGCAGCCAAGGGCGGCAGGGGGTTGGAAACACCATATATTTT. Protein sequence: CASSQGRQGVGNTIYF.

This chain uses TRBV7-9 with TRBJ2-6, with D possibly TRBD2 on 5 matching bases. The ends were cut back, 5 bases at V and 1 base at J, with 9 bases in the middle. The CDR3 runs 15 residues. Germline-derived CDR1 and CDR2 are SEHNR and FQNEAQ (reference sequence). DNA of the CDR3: TGTGCCAGCAGCCCGCGGGTATCTGGGGCCAACGTCCTGACTTTC. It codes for CASSPRVSGANVLTF. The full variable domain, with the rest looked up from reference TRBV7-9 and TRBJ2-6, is DTGVSQNPRHKITKRGQNVTFRCDPISEHNRLYWYRQTLGQGPEFLTYFQNEAQLEKSRLLSDRFSAERPKGSFSTLEIQRTEQGDSAMYLCASSPRVSGANVLTFGAGSRLTVL.

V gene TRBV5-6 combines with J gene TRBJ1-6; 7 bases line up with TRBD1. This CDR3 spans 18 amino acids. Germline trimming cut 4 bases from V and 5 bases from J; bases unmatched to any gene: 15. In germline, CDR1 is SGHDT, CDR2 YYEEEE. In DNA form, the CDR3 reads TGTGCCAGCAGCCGAGGGGATGGTATCGGGACAGATAATTCACCCCTCCACTTT. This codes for CASSRGDGIGTDNSPLHF.

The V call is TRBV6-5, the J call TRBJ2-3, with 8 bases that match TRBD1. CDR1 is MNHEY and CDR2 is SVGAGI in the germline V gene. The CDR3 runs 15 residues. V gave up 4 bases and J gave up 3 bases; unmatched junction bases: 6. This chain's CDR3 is CASSSRGLRTDTQYF. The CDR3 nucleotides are TGTGCCAGCAGTTCCAGGGGGCTGAGGACAGATACGCAGTATTTT.

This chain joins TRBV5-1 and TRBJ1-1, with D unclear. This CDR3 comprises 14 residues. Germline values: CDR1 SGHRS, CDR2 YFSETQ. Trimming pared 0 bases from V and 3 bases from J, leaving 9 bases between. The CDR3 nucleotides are TGCGCCAGCAGCTTGGGGGCCCAGCACACTGAAGCTTTCTTT. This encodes CASSLGAQHTEAFF.

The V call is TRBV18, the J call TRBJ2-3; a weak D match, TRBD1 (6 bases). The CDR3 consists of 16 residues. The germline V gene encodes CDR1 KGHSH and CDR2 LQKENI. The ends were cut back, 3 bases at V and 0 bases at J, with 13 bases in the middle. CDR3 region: CASSPRQASSTDTQYF. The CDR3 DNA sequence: TGTGCCAGCTCACCTAGACAGGCCTCTAGCACAGATACGCAGTATTTT.

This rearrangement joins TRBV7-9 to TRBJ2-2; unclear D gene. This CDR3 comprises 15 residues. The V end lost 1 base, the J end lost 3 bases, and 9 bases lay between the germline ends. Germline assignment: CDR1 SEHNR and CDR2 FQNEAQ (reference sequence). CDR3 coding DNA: TGTGCCAGCAGCTTAGAATCCGGGTACACCGGGGAGCTGTTTTTT. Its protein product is CASSLESGYTGELFF.

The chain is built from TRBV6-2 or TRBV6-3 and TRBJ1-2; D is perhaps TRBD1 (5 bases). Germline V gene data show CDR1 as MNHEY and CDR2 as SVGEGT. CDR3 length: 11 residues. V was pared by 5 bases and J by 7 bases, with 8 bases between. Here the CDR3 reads CASSQGSGYTF. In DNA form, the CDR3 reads TGTGCCAGCAGTCAGGGATCTGGCTACACCTTC.

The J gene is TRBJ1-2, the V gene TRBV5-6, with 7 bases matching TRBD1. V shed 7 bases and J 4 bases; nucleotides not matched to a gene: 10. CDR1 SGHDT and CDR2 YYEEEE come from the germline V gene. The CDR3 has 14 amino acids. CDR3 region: CASQNRGRGYGYTF. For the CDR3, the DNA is TGTGCCAGCCAAAACAGGGGTCGTGGCTATGGCTACACCTTC.

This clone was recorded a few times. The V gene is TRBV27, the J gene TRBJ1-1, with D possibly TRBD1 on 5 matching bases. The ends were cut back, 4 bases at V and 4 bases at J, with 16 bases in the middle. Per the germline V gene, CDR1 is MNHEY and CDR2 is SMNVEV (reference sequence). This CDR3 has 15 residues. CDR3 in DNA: TGTGCCAGCAGTTGGGGCCAAAACTCGATCACTGAAGCTTTCTTT. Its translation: CASSWGQNSITEAFF.

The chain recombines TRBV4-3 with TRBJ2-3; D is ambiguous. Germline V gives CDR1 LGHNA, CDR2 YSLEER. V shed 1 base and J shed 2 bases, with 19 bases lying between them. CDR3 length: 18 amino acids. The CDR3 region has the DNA TGCGCCAGCAGCCAAGGGTGGTCTACTGTCCACCCCACAGATACGCAGTATTTT. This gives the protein CASSQGWSTVHPTDTQYF.

The CDR3 loop is CATQFDRNQETQYF. DNA for the CDR3: TGTGCCACTCAATTCGACAGAAACCAAGAGACCCAGTACTTC. J is TRBJ2-5 and V is TRBV6-5, with D possibly being TRBD1 (5 bases). The CDR3 is made up of 14 amino acids. Germline V lookup: CDR1 MNHEY, CDR2 SVGAGI. V was trimmed by 10 bases and J by 0 bases, leaving 15 bases between them.

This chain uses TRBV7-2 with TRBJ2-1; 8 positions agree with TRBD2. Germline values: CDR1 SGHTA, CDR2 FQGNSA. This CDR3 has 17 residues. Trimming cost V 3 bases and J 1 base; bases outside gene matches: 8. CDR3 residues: CASSFPVAGSSYNEQFF. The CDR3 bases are TGTGCCAGCAGCTTTCCGGTAGCGGGATCATCCTACAATGAGCAGTTCTTC.

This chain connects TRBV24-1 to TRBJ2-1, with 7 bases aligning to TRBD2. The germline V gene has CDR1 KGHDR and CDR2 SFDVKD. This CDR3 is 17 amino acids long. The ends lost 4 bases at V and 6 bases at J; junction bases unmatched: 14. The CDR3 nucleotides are TGTGCCACCAGTGACCAAATTTCTAGCGGACACTCCAATGAGCAGTTCTTC. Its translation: CATSDQISSGHSNEQFF.

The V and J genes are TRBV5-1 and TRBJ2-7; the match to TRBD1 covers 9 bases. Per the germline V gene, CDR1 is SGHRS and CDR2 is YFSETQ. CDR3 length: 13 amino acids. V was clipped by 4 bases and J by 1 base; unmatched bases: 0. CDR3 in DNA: TGCGCCAGCAGCGGGACAGGGTCCTACGAGCAGTACTTC. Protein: CASSGTGSYEQYF.

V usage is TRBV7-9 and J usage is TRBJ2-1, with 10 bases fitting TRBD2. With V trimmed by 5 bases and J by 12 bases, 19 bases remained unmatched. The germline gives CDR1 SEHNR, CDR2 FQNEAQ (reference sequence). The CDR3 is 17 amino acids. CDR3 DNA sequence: TGTGCCAGCAGCCCCCTCAGAGAGGCTAGCGGGAGCGGTAGGCAGTTCTTC. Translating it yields CASSPLREASGSGRQFF.

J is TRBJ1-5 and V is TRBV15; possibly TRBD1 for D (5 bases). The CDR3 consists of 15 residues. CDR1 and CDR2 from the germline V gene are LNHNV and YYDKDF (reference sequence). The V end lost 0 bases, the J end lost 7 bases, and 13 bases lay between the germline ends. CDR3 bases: TGTGCCACCAGCAGAGATGGCAGGGTGAGGCAGCCCCAGCATTTT. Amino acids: CATSRDGRVRQPQHF.